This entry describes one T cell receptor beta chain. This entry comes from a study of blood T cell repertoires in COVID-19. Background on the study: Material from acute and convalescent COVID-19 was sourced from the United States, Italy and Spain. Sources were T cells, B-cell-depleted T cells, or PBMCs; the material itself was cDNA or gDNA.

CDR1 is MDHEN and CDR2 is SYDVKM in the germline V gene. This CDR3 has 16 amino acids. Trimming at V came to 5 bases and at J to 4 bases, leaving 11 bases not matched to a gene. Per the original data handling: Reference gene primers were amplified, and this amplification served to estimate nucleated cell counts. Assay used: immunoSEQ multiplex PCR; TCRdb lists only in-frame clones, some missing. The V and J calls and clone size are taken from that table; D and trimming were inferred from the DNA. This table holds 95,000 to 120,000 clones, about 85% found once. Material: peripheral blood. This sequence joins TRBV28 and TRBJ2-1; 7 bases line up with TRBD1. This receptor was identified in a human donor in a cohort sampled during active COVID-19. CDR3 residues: CASSTPQGPVYNEQFF. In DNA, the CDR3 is TGTGCCAGCAGTACCCCACAGGGGCCCGTTTACAATGAGCAGTTCTTC.